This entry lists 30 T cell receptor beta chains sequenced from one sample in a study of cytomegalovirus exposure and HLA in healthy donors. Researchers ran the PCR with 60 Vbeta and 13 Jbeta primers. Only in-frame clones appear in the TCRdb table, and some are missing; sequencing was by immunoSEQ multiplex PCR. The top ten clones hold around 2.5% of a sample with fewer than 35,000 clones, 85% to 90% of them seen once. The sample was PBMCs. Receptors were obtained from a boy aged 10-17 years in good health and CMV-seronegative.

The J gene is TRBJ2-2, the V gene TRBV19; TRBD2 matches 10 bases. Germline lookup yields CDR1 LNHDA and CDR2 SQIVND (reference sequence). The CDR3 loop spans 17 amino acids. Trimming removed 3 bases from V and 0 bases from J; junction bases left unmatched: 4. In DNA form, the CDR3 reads TGTGCCAGTAGTATGATTAGCGGGGGGCCGAACACCGGGGAGCTGTTTTTT. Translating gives CASSMISGGPNTGELFF.

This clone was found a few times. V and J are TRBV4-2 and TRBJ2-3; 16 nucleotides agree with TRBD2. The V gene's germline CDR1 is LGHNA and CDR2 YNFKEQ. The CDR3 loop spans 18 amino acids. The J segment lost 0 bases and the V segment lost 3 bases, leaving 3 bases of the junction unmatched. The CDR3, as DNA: TGTGCCAGCAGCCAGGGACTAGCGGGGGGGCCTAGCACAGATACGCAGTATTTT. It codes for CASSQGLAGGPSTDTQYF.

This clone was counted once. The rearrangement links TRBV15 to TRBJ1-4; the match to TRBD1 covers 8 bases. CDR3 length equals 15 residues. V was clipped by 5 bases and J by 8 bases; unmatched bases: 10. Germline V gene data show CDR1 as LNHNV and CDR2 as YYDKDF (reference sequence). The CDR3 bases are TGTGCCACCAGCGTAGGCAGGGGGCAAAAAGAAAAACTGTTTTTT. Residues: CATSVGRGQKEKLFF.

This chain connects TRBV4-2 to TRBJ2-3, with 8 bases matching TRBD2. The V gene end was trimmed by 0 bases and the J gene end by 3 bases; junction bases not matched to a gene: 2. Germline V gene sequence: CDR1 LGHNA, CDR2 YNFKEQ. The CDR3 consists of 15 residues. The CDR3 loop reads CASSQETGGTDTQYF. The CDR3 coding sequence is TGTGCCAGCAGCCAAGAAACGGGGGGGACAGATACGCAGTATTTT.

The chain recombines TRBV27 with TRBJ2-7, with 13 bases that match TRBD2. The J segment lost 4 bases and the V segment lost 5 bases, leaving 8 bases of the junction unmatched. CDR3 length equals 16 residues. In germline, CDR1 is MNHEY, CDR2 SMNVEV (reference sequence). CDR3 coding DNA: TGTGCCAGCAGTCTAAGTACTAGCGGGGGGGCATACGAGCAGTACTTC. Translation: CASSLSTSGGAYEQYF.

CDR3 coding DNA: TGTGCCAGCAGTCTATTTATGAACACTGAAGCTTTCTTT. This encodes CASSLFMNTEAFF. The rearrangement links TRBV7-2 to TRBJ1-1; D is undetermined. The germline V gene has CDR1 SGHTA and CDR2 FQGNSA. Trimming removed 6 bases at V and 0 bases at J, with 8 bases between. The CDR3 runs to 13 residues.

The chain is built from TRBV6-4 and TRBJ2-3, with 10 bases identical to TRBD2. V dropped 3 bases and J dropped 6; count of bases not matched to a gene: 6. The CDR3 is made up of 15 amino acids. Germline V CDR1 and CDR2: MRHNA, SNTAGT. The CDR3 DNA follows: TGTGCCAGCAGTGAAGATAGCGGGGGGTTGGATACGCAGTATTTT. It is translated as CASSEDSGGLDTQYF.

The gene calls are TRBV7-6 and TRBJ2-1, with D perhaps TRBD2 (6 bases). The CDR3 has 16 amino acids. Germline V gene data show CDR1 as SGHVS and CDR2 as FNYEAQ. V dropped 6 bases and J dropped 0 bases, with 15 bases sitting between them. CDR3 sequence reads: CASSPSVGSSYNEQFF. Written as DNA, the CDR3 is TGTGCCAGCAGTCCCTCGGTCGGGAGCTCCTACAATGAGCAGTTCTTC.

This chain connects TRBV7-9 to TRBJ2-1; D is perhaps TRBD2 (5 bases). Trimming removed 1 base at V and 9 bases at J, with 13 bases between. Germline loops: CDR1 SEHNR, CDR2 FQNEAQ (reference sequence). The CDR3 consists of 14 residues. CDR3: CASSLVIEGSEQFF. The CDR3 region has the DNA TGTGCCAGCAGCTTAGTCATAGAGGGAAGTGAGCAGTTCTTC.

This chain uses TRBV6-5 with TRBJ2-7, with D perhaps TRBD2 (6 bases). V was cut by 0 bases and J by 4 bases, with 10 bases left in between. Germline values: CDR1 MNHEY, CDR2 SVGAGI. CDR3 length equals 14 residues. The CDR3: CASSYSGLLYEQYF. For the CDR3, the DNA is TGTGCCAGCAGTTACTCGGGACTCCTTTACGAGCAGTACTTC.

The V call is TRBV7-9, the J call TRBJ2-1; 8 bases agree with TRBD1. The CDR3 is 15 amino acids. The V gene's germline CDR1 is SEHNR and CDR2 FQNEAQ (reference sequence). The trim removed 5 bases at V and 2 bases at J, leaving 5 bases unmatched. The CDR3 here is CASSPGQGPYNEQFF. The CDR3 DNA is TGTGCCAGCAGCCCCGGACAGGGCCCCTACAATGAGCAGTTCTTC.

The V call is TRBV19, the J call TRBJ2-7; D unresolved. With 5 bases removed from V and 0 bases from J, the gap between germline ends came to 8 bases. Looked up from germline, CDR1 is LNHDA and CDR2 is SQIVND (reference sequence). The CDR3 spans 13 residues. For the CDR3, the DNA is TGTGCCAGTAGTGAAGAGTTCTCCTACGAGCAGTACTTC. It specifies CASSEEFSYEQYF.

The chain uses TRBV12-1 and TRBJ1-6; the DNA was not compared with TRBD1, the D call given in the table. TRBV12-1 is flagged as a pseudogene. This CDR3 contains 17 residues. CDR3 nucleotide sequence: TGTGCCAGCAGCTTCATAAGACAGGGACTCGATAATTCACCCCTCCACTTT. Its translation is CASSFIRQGLDNSPLHF.

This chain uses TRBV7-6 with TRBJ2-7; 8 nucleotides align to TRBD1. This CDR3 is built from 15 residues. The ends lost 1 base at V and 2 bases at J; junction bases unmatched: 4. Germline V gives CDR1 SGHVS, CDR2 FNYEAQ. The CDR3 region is CASSLESGGTYEQYF. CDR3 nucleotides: TGTGCCAGCAGCTTAGAGTCAGGGGGCACCTACGAGCAGTACTTC. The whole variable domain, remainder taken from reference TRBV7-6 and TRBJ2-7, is GAGVSQSPRYKVTKRGQDVALRCDPISGHVSLYWYRQALGQGPEFLTYFNYEAQQDKSGLPNDRFSAERPEGSISTLTIQRTEQRDSAMYRCASSLESGGTYEQYFGPGTRLTVT.

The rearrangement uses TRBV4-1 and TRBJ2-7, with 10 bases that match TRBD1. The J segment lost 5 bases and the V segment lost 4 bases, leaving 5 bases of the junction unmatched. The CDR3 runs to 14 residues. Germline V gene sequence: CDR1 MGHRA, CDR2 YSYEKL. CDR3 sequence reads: CASSLQGQGDEQYF. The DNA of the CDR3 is TGCGCCAGCAGCCTCCAAGGACAGGGGGACGAGCAGTACTTC.

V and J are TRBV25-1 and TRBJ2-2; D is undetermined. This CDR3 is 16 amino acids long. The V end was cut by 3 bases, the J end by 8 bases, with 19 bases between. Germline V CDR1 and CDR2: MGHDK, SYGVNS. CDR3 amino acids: CASSDPARGETGELFF. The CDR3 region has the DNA TGTGCCAGCAGTGACCCCGCCCGCGGAGAGACGGGGGAGCTGTTTTTT.

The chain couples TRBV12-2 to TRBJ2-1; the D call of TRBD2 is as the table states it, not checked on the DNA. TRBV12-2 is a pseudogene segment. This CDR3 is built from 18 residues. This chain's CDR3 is CASRPDPTRYNRGNEQFF. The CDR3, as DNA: TGTGCAAGTCGCCCAGACCCCACTAGGTACAACCGAGGCAATGAGCAGTTCTTC.

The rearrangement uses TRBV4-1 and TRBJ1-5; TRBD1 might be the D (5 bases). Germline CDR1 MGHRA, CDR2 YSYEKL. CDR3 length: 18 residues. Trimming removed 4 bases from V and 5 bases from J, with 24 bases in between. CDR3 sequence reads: CASSRGRGWASSHQPQHF. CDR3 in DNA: TGCGCCAGCAGCCGGGGAAGGGGTTGGGCCTCCTCTCATCAGCCCCAGCATTTT.

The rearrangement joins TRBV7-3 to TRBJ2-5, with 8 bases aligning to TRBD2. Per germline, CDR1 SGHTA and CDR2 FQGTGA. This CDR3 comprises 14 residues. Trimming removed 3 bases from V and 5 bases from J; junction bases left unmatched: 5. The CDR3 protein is CASSFSGGGETQYF. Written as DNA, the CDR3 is TGTGCCAGCAGCTTCAGCGGGGGAGGGGAGACCCAGTACTTC.

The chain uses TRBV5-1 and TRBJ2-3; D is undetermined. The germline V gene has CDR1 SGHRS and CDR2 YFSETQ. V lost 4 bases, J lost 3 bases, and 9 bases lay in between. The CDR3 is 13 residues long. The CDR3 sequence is CASSAAKTDTQYF. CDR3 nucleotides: TGCGCCAGCAGCGCCGCGAAAACAGATACGCAGTATTTT.

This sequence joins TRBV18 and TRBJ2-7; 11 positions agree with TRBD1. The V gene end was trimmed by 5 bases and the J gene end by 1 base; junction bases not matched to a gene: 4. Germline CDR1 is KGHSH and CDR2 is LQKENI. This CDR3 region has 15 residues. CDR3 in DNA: TGTGCCAGCTCATCTGGGACAGGGGGTTCCTACGAGCAGTACTTC. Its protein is CASSSGTGGSYEQYF.

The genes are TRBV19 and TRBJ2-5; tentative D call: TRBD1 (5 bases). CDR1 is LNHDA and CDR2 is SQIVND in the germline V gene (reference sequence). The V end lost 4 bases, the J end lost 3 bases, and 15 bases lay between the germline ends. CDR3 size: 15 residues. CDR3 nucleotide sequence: TGTGCCAGTAGTACTCACCCGACAGATAAAGAGACCCAGTACTTC. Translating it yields CASSTHPTDKETQYF.

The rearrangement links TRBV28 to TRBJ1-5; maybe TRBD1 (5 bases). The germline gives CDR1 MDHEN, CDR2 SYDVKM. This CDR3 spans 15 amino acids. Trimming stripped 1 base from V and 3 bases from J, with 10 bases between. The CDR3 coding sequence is TGTGCCAGCAGTTTATCGGCAGGGATCAATCAGCCCCAGCATTTT. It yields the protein CASSLSAGINQPQHF.

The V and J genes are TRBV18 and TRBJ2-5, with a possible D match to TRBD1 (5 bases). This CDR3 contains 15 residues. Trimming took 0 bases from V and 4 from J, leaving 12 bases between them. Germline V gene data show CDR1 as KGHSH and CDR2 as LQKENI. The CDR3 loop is CASSPPRQKRETQYF. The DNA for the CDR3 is TGTGCCAGCTCACCACCCCGACAGAAGCGAGAGACCCAGTACTTC.

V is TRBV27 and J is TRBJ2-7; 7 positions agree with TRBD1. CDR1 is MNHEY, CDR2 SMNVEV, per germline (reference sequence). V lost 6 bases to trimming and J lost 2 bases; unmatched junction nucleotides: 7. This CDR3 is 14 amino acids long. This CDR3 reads CASRTGQKAYEQYF. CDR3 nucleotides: TGTGCCAGCAGAACGGGACAGAAAGCCTACGAGCAGTACTTC.

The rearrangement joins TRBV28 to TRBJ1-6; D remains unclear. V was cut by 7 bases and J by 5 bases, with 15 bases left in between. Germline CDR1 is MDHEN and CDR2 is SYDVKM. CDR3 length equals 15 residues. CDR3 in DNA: TGTGCCAGCACCCCTAGGCCAGAACATAATTCACCCCTCCACTTT. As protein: CASTPRPEHNSPLHF. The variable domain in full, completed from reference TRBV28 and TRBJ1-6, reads DVKVTQSSRYLVKRTGEKVFLECVQDMDHENMFWYRQDPGLGLRLIYFSYDVKMKEKGDIPEGYSVSREKKERFSLILESASTNQTSMYLCASTPRPEHNSPLHFGNGTRLTVT.

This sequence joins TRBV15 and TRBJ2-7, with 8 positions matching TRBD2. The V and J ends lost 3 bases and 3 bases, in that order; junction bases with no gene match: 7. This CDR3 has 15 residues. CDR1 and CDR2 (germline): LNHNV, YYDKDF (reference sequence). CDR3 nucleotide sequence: TGTGCCACCAGCAGGTCGACTAGCGAAAGCTACGAGCAGTACTTC. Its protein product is CATSRSTSESYEQYF.

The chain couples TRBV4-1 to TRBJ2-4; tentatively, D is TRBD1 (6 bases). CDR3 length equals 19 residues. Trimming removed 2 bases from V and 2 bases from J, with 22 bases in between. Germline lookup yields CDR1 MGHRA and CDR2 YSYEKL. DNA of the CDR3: TGCGCCAGCAGCCAAATTTATACAGGGATCGGGTCGTCCAAAAACATTCAGTACTTC. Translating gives CASSQIYTGIGSSKNIQYF.

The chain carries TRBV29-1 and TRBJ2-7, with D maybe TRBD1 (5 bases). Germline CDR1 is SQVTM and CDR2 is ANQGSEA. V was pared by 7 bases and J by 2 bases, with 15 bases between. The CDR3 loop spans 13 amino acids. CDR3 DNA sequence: TGCAGCGCCAAGCAGGGATACGCCTACGAGCAGTACTTC. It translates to CSAKQGYAYEQYF.

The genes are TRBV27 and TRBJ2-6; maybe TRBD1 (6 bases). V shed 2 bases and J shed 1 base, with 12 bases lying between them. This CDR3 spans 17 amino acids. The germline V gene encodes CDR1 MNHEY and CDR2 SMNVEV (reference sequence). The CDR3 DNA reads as TGTGCCAGCAGTTTAGGCAGGGGCGTTTCTGGGGCCAACGTCCTGACTTTC. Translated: CASSLGRGVSGANVLTF.